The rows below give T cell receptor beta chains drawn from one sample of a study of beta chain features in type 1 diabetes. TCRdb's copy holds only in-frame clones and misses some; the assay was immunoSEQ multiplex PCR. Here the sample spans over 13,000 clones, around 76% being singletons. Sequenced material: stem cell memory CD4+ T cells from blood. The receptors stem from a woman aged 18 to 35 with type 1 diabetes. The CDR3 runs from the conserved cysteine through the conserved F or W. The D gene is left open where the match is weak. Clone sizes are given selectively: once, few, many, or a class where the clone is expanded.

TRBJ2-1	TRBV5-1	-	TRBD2	TGCGCCAGCAGCTTGGGAAGCGGGAGGGCCAGGAATGAGCAGTTCTTC	CASSLGSGRARNEQFF
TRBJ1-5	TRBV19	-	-	TGTGCCAGTAGTATGTCGGGTTTTCAGCCCCAGCATTTT	CASSMSGFQPQHF
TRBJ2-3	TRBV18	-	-	TGTGCCAGCTCGCCCAACTCCTTCACAGATACGCAGTATTTT	CASSPNSFTDTQYF
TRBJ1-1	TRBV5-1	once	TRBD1	TGCGCCAGCAGTAGGGACAGGGGATGGCCTGAAGCTTTCTTT	CASSRDRGWPEAFF
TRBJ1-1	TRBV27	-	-	TGTGCCAGCAGTTTTAGCCTTCAGCGGCTCGGTGAAGCTTTCTTT	CASSFSLQRLGEAFF
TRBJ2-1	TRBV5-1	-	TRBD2	TGCGCCAACAGCTTACCCGGGACTAGCGGGAGGGCCTCCTACAATGAGCAGTTCTTC	CANSLPGTSGRASYNEQFF
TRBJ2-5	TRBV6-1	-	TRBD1	TGTGCCAGCAGTGCCGGGACAGGGCCAACCCAAGAGACCCAGTACTTC	CASSAGTGPTQETQYF
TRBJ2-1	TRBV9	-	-	TGTGCCAGCAGCGTAGCAGGGCAAGGTTACAATGAGCAGTTCTTC	CASSVAGQGYNEQFF
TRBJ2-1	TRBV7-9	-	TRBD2	TGTGCCATCCCAACCACCGCGGGAGGACAGTACAATGAGCAGTTCTTC	CAIPTTAGGQYNEQFF
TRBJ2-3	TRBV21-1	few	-	TGTGCCAGCGGGAGCGCAGATACGCAGTATTTT	CASGSADTQYF
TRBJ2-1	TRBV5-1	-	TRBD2	TGCGCCAGCAGCCTGGGACTAGCGGTCTACAATGAGCAGTTCTTC	CASSLGLAVYNEQFF
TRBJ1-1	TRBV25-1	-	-	TGTGCCAGCAGTCGGGCTAGGGGGGGCGCTTTCTTT	CASSRARGGAFF
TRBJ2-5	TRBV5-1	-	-	TGCGCCAGCAGCTTGGTTGGCAGGGAAGAGACCCAGTACTTC	CASSLVGREETQYF
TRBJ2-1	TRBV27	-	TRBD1	TGTGCCAGCAGTAACTGGAGGGGACAGGGCAGGGCCAATGAGCAGTTCTTC	CASSNWRGQGRANEQFF
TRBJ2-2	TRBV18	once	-	TGTGCCAGCCGCCCGGCGGGACTCACTCCGGGCACCGGGGAGCTGTTTTTT	CASRPAGLTPGTGELFF
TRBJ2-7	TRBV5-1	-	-	TGCGCCAGCAAACCAGCGGATACCTACGAGCAGTACTTC	CASKPADTYEQYF
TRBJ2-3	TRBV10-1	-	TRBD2	TGCGCCAGCAGTGCTGGGGCGGGAGGGCCGACAGATACGCAGTATTTT	CASSAGAGGPTDTQYF
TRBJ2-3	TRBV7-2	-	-	TGTGCCAGCAGCTTAGGGGCGGATACGCAGTATTTT	CASSLGADTQYF
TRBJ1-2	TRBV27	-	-	TGTGCCAGCAGGTCCAGGGGAAATAACTATGGCTACACCTTC	CASRSRGNNYGYTF
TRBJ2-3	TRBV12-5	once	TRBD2	TGTGCTAGTGGTTTGGTACTTGGACTAGCGGCAGATACGCAGTATTTT	CASGLVLGLAADTQYF
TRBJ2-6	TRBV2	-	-	TGTGCCGCCTCACTACGGGAAGCTGGGGCCAACGTCCTGACTTTC	CAASLREAGANVLTF
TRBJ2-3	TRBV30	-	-	TGTGCGGGGGCTCTCTTTGTTGGCGGCGCCACAGATACGCAGTATTTT	CAGALFVGGATDTQYF
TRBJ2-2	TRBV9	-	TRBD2	TGTGCCAGCAGCGTAGGCTTAAGCGGGAGGGCCGCCACCGGGGAGCTGTTTTTT	CASSVGLSGRAATGELFF
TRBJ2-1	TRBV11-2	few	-	TGTGCCAGCAGCTTAGGGGACATCGCGGGAGTACGGTTCTTC	CASSLGDIAGVRFF
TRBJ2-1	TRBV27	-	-	TGTGCCAGCAGCCTGATGCAGGGATACAATGAGCAGTTCTTC	CASSLMQGYNEQFF
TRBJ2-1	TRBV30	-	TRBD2	TGTGCCTGGAGTCCAGGCCTAGCGGGGGGAAATGAGCAGTTCTTC	CAWSPGLAGGNEQFF
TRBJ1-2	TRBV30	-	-	TGTGCCTGGAGAAATAAGGGGGTGAAGGTCTATGGCTACACCTTC	CAWRNKGVKVYGYTF
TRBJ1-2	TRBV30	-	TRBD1	TGTGCCTGGAACCCGGGACAGCTAAGTTATGGCTACACCTTC	CAWNPGQLSYGYTF
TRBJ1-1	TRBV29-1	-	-	TGCAGCGGCCTTAAACGGGGAGACACTGAAGCTTTCTTT	CSGLKRGDTEAFF
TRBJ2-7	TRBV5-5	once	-	TGTGCCAGCAGGGAGGGAAATCCCGCCTACGAGCAGTACTTC	CASREGNPAYEQYF
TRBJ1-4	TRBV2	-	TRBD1	TGTGCCAGCAGAGAAGGGACAGGGGAAGAAAAACTGTTTTTT	CASREGTGEEKLFF
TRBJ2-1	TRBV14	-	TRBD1	TGTGCCAGCAGCCAAGAACAGGGGGCGATCCATGAGCAGTTCTTC	CASSQEQGAIHEQFF
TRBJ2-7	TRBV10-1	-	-	TGCGCCAGCAGTGAGTCCGGACTTCCCAACCAGTACTTC	CASSESGLPNQYF
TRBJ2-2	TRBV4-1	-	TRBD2	TGCGCCAGCAGCTTCGTTGGACTAGCGGGAGGAAGGAACACCGGGGAGCTGTTTTTT	CASSFVGLAGGRNTGELFF
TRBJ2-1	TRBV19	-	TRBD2	TGTGCCAGTAGTATAGGGACTAGCTGGCAGAATGAGCAGTTCTTC	CASSIGTSWQNEQFF
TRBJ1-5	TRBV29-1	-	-	TGCAGCGCTGGTGACGGACTCTATAGCAATCAGCCCCAGCATTTT	CSAGDGLYSNQPQHF
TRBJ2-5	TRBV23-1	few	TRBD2	TGCGCCAGCAGTCAAGGGACTAGCGGGAGCGATCGGAACCAGTACTTC	CASSQGTSGSDRNQYF
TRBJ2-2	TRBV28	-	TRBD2	TGTGCCAGCAGTCCCAGTCAAGGACTAGCGGGAGTGCTGGGGTCCGGGGAGCTGTTTTTT	CASSPSQGLAGVLGSGELFF
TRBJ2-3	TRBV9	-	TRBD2	TGTGCCAGCAGCGTTGGACTAGCGGGAGGGTCCATCACAGATACGCAGTATTTT	CASSVGLAGGSITDTQYF
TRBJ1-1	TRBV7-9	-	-	TGTGCCAGCAGCTTTCCGACAGTTAACACTGAAGCTTTCTTT	CASSFPTVNTEAFF
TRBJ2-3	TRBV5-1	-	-	TGCGCCAGCAGCTCTATTACCACCACAGATACGCAGTATTTT	CASSSITTTDTQYF
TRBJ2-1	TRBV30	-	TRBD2	TGTGCCTTGGGACTAGCGGTCTACAATGAGCAGTTCTTC	CALGLAVYNEQFF
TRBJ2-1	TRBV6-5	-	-	TGTGCCAGCAGGGATCCGGGCCAAGGGGAACAGTTCTTC	CASRDPGQGEQFF
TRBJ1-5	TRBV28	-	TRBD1	TGTGCCAGCAGTTTCAAGAGACAGGGATGGGGCAGCAATCAGCCCCAGCATTTT	CASSFKRQGWGSNQPQHF
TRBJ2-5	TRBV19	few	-	TGTGCCAGTAGTATCGACAGATTACAAGAGACCCAGTACTTC	CASSIDRLQETQYF
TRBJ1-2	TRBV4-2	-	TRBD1	TGTGCCAGCAGCCAAGAGGGGGACAGGATTCTCTATGGCTACACCTTC	CASSQEGDRILYGYTF
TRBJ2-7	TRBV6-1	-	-	TGTGCCAGCAGTGAGGCTAGTGGGGGGACAGTCCGTTACGAGCAGTACTTC	CASSEASGGTVRYEQYF
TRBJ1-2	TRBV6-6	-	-	TGTGCCAGCACCCGAAGGGAGGGGGGGGCAAGTTATGGCTACACCTTC	CASTRREGGASYGYTF
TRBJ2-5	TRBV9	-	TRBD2	TGTGCCAGCAGCGTAGCGGGGGGGGTACTCGGGGAGACCCAGTACTTC	CASSVAGGVLGETQYF
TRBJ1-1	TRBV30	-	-	TGTGCCTGGAGGGGCAACACTGAAGCTTTCTTT	CAWRGNTEAFF
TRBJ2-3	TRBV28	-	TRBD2	TGTGCCAGCAGTTTTCATAGCGGGAGCGGTGTAGATACGCAGTATTTT	CASSFHSGSGVDTQYF
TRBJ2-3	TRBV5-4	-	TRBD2	TGTGCCAGCAGCTTGGCCCTAGCGGGAGGGACAGATACGCAGTATTTT	CASSLALAGGTDTQYF
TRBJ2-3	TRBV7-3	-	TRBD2	TGTGCCAGCAGCCCCGGGAGGGCAGATACGCAGTATTTT	CASSPGRADTQYF
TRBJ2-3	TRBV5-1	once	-	TGCGCCAGCAGCCCCGCAGTGGGGAGCGGCACAGATACGCAGTATTTT	CASSPAVGSGTDTQYF
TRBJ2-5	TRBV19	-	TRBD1	TGTGCCAGTAGTGCCTATGGTAGGGACAGACATTCCTTAGCGGAGACCCAGTACTTC	CASSAYGRDRHSLAETQYF
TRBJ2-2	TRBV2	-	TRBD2	TGTGCCAGCAGTGATATGTCTGGACTAGCGGTGAACACCGGGGAGCTGTTTTTT	CASSDMSGLAVNTGELFF
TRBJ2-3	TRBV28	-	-	TGTGCCAGCAGTTCCGCTAGCGCCGAATCCACAGATACGCAGTATTTT	CASSSASAESTDTQYF
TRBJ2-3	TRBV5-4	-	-	TGTGCCAGCAGCCCCTGGGGTCGGGGAAGCACAGATACGCAGTATTTT	CASSPWGRGSTDTQYF